This T cell receptor (beta chain) was recorded in a study of blood T cell repertoires in COVID-19. For the study at large: Donors in the United States, Italy and Spain gave samples during acute or convalescent COVID-19. PBMCs, B-cell-depleted T cells, or T cells were the source of the cDNA or gDNA that made up the material.

The CDR3 is 13 amino acids. Deletions cut 3 bases from V and 4 bases from J, with 10 bases between. Authors' data handling: Reference gene primer amplification gave nucleated cell count estimates. Measured with immunoSEQ multiplex PCR; TCRdb has only the in-frame clones, and not every one. V, J and clone size were drawn from that table, and D and trimming were deduced from the DNA. The data hold more than 150,000 clones, with around nine tenths observed a single time. This TCR was recovered from a man aged 40-55 years with active or convalescent COVID-19. The material sequenced was peripheral blood. The chain combines TRBV12-3 or TRBV12-4 with TRBJ2-7; tentative D call: TRBD1 (6 bases). The CDR3 DNA follows: TGTGCCAGCAGTTTTAGGGGGTATTACGAGCAGTACTTC. Protein sequence: CASSFRGYYEQYF.